This TCR beta chain was identified during a study of blood T cell repertoires in COVID-19. This clone was observed once. TCRdb keeps only in-frame clones here, not all; method: immunoSEQ multiplex PCR. This table holds 200,000 to 300,000 clones, roughly 84% found once. The CDR3 consists of 16 residues. In germline, CDR1 is SNHLY, CDR2 FYNNEI. After removal of 4 bases from V and 4 bases from J, the junction contained 8 bases not matched to a gene. The J gene is TRBJ2-1, the V gene TRBV2; 9 bases fit TRBD2. The receptor was derived from a human donor in a cohort sampled during active COVID-19. Sequencing input: peripheral blood. The CDR3 sequence: CASSASVTSGYNEQFF. The CDR3 DNA follows: TGTGCCAGCAGTGCTTCAGTGACTAGCGGATACAATGAGCAGTTCTTC.